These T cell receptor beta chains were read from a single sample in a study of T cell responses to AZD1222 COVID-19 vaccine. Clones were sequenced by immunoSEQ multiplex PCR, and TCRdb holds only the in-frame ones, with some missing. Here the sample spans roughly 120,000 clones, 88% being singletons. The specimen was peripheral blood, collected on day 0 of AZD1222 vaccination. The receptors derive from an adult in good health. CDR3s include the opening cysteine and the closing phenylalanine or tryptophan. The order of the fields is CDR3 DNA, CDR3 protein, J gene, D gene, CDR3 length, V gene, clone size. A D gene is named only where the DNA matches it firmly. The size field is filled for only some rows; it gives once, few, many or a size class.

DNA: TGTGCCAGCAGAAAGGACAGGGCCTATAATTCACCCCTCCACTTT
CDR3: CASRKDRAYNSPLHF
J: TRBJ1-6
D: TRBD1
length: 15
V: TRBV2
size: .

DNA: TGTGCCAGCAGTCCCCAGGGGATTTGGGCTTTCTTT
CDR3: CASSPQGIWAFF
J: TRBJ1-1
D: .
length: 12
V: TRBV3-1/TRBV3-2
size: .

DNA: TGCAGCGTGGCGACAGTCGTTGGCACAGATACGCAGTATTTT
CDR3: CSVATVVGTDTQYF
J: TRBJ2-3
D: .
length: 14
V: TRBV29-1
size: .

DNA: TGTGCCAGCTCACCAGGGGGCCCTATCGCTGAAGCTTTCTTT
CDR3: CASSPGGPIAEAFF
J: TRBJ1-1
D: .
length: 14
V: TRBV18
size: once

DNA: TGTGCCAGCAGTTTTTGGGGCACTACCTACGAGCAGTACTTC
CDR3: CASSFWGTTYEQYF
J: TRBJ2-7
D: .
length: 14
V: TRBV28
size: .

DNA: TGTGCCAGCAGCTATGGCAGTCATGAACTGGATACTGAAGCTTTCTTT
CDR3: CASSYGSHELDTEAFF
J: TRBJ1-1
D: .
length: 16
V: TRBV11-3
size: .

DNA: TGTGCCAGCAGTTACGGGGTGGACAGGGGAGGGACTAGCCCGAACACCGGGGAGCTGTTTTTT
CDR3: CASSYGVDRGGTSPNTGELFF
J: TRBJ2-2
D: .
length: 21
V: TRBV6-2/TRBV6-3
size: .

DNA: TGTGCCAGCAGCTTAGGTTTCGCAGGGGGCACGGTCTCCTACAATGAGCAGTTCTTC
CDR3: CASSLGFAGGTVSYNEQFF
J: TRBJ2-1
D: TRBD1
length: 19
V: TRBV7-3
size: .

DNA: TGTGCCAGCAGTGAAGAGACAGCTAGCTCTGGAAACACCATATATTTT
CDR3: CASSEETASSGNTIYF
J: TRBJ1-3
D: .
length: 16
V: TRBV2
size: .

DNA: TGTGCCAGCAGCTCCCCTGCCTGGGACAATAGCAATCAGCCCCAGCATTTT
CDR3: CASSSPAWDNSNQPQHF
J: TRBJ1-5
D: .
length: 17
V: TRBV6-2/TRBV6-3
size: once